This T cell receptor (beta chain) was recorded in a study of CD8 T cells in ankylosing spondylitis. Quantitative molecular-barcoded 5'-RACE generated the TCR beta libraries. TCRdb fed the 5' RACE reads into MiXCR, producing one record per CDR3 protein. The sample has fewer than 550,000 distinct CDR3 sequences, approximately 5% seen once. This clonotype came up many times. The antigen remains unidentified. Germline values: CDR1 DFQATT, CDR2 SNEGSKA (reference sequence). The CDR3 sequence is 17 residues long. V lost 3 bases and J 8 bases, leaving 23 bases between the germline ends. Findings of the study overall: In synovial fluid and blood from reactive arthritis, some motif variants were previously reported. Matched ankylosing spondylitis synovial fluid reportedly showed significant enrichment of disease-linked clones. Those disease-linked clones were CD8+; they were also relatively rare in peripheral blood. Fewer than ten highly homologous variants made up a TCR beta motif, and this motif appeared characteristic of ankylosing spondylitis blood.

The chain uses TRBV20-1 and TRBJ1-6; D gene ambiguous. The source is a male donor with ankylosing spondylitis. Sequencing was carried out using blood, either unsorted or a sorted T cell fraction (not recorded which). The CDR3 region is CSASPGSREPLDSPLHF. The DNA for the CDR3 is TGCAGTGCTAGTCCTGGCAGTCGGGAACCCCTAGATTCACCCCTCCACTTT.